This TCR beta chain was retrieved from a study of T cells in Graves' hyperthyroidism and ophthalmopathy. Broader study findings: Most thyroid clonotypes with frequency above 0.001 were detected in blood.

TCR beta CDR3 regions were amplified from RNA transcripts. HTBI primers were used for first-round RT-PCR of the TCR CDR3. A single record per CDR3 protein comes from TCRdb applying MiXCR to the multiplex PCR reads. There are about 480,000 distinct CDR3 sequences in the sample; 22% occur only once, and about 49% lies in the top ten. This clonotype was counted a few times. Its antigen is unidentified. The study excluded patients with uncontrolled infection, other autoimmune disease, pregnancy or lactation. The sequence was obtained from a woman between 65 and 79 years old with Graves' ophthalmopathy. The specimen was blood.

The CDR3 sequence is CASSEGWTHNEQFF. CDR3 nucleotide sequence: TGTGCCAGCAGTGAAGGTTGGACCCACAATGAGCAGTTCTTC. The chain recombines TRBV6-1 with TRBJ2-1, with no clear D. The CDR3 extends over 14 amino acids. V gave up 1 base and J gave up 5 bases, with 9 bases separating them. Germline CDR1 MNHNS, CDR2 SASEGT.